These T cell receptor beta chains were read from a single sample in a study of cytomegalovirus exposure and HLA in healthy donors. The data were produced by immunoSEQ multiplex PCR, yet TCRdb's version contains in-frame clones alone and is incomplete. In all, the sample yields some 83,000 clones. The sequenced sample was PBMCs. The receptors here all came from a woman between 25 and 40 years old in good health and CMV-seronegative. Both conserved end residues are trimmed from each CDR3. The D gene is left open where the match is weak.

V	D	J	CDR3
TRBV29-1	TRBD1	.	SVVGRDSSYEQY
TRBV2	.	TRBJ2-7	ASGRGYSYEQY
TRBV5-1	TRBD1	TRBJ2-1	ASSLTPGQGLDEQF
TRBV6-1	TRBD1	TRBJ1-5	ASSGRQGANQPQH
TRBV2	.	TRBJ2-5	ASAPAGETQY
TRBV6-5	TRBD1	TRBJ1-1	ASSPRGPNTEDF
TRBV2	.	TRBJ2-7	ASGQFSSYEQY
TRBV19	TRBD1	TRBJ1-5	ASSQRGQGNQPQH
TRBV15	TRBD1	TRBJ2-2	ATSRQGANTGELF
TRBV7-9	TRBD1	TRBJ1-1	ASNEGDRAYTEAF
TRBV5-1	.	TRBJ1-1	ASKPGHPSDTEAF
TRBV30	.	TRBJ2-4	AWSVQSGNIQY
TRBV29-1	TRBD1	TRBJ2-7	SARDSAYEQY
TRBV10-2	.	TRBJ1-5	ASSERLGASNQPQH
TRBV29-1	TRBD2	TRBJ2-3	SVEDRAGAGDTQY
TRBV5-1	TRBD1	TRBJ2-5	ASSGDRQETQY
TRBV6-1	TRBD1	TRBJ1-2	ASSRQGGKGGYT
TRBV7-9	.	TRBJ1-1	ASSDPGATEAF
TRBV5-1	TRBD1	TRBJ2-6	ASSLGQGMSGANVLT
TRBV5-6	TRBD1	TRBJ2-7	ASSDGQGEQY
TRBV2	.	TRBJ2-2	ASSRTVQRTGELF
TRBV7-9	TRBD2	TRBJ2-7	ASSPTSGTAYEQY
TRBV30	.	TRBJ1-1	AWSVRGRGLERYTEAF
TRBV25-1	TRBD1	TRBJ1-4	ASSPDRGLGEKLF
TRBV6-6	.	TRBJ1-6	ASSTKSSPLH
TRBV19	.	TRBJ2-1	ASSAQSGTYNEQF
TRBV19	.	TRBJ2-3	ASRTGGTDTQY
TRBV7-9	TRBD2	TRBJ2-5	ASSNRGGAGETQY
TRBV7-9	.	TRBJ2-4	ASSLVVEGAKNIQY